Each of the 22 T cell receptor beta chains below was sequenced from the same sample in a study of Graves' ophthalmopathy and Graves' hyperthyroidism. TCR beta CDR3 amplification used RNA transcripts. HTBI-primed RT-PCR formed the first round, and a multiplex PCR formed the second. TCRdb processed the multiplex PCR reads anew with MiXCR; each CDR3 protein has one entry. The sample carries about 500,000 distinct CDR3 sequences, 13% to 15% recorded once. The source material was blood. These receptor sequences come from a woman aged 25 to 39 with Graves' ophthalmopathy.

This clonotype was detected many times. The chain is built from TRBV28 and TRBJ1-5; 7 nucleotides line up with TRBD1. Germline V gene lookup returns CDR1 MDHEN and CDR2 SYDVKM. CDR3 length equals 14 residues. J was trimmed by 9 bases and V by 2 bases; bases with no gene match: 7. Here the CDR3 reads CASSLAPGQWPQHF. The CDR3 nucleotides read TGTGCCAGCAGTTTAGCACCGGGACAGTGGCCCCAGCATTTT.

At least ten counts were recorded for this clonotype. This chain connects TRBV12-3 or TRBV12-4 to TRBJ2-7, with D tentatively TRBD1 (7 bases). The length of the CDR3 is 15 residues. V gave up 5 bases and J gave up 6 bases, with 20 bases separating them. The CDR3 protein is CASSTSQGGSGEQYF. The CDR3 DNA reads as TGTGCCAGCAGTACATCTCAGGGGGGCAGCGGCGAGCAGTACTTC.

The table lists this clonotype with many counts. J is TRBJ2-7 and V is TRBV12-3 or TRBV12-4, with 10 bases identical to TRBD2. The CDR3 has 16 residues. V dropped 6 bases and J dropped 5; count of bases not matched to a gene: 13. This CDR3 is CASRRASGGQHHEQYF. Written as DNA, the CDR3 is TGTGCCAGCAGGAGGGCTAGCGGGGGCCAGCATCACGAGCAGTACTTC.

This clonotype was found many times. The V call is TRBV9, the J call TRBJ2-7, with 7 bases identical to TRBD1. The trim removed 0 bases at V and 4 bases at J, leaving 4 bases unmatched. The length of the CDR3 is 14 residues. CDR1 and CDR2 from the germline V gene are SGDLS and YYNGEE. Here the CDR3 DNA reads TGTGCCAGCAGCGTAGGGACAGGCGATTACGAGCAGTACTTC. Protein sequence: CASSVGTGDYEQYF.

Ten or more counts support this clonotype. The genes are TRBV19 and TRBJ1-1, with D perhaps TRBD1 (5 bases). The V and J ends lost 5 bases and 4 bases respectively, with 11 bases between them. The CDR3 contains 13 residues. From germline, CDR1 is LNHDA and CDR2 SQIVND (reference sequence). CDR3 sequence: CASSPLGGTEAFF. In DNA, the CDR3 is TGTGCCAGTAGTCCTTTGGGGGGCACTGAAGCTTTCTTT.

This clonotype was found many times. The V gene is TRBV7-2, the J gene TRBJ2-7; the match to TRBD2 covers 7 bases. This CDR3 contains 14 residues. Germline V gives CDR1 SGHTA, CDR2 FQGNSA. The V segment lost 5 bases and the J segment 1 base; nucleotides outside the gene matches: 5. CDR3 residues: CASSTTSASYEQYF. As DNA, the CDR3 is TGTGCCAGCAGCACCACTAGCGCATCCTACGAGCAGTACTTC.

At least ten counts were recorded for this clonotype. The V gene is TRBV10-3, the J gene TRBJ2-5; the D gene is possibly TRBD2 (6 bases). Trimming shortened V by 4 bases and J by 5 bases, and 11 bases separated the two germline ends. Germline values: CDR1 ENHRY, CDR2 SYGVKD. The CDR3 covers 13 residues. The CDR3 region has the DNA TGTGCCATCAGTGGGACCGGGAGTGAGACCCAGTACTTC. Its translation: CAISGTGSETQYF.

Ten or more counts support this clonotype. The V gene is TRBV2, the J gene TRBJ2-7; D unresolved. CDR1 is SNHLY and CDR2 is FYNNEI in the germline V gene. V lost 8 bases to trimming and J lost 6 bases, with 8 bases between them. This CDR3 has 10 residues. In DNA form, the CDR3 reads TGTGCCAGCGGCCCGCGCGAGCAGTACTTC. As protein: CASGPREQYF.

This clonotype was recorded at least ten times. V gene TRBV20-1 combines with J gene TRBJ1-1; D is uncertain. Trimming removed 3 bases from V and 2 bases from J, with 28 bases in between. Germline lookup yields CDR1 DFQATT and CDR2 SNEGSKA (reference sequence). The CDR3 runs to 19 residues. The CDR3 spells CSASGIGDPRYLTNTEAFF. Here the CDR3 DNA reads TGCAGTGCTAGTGGCATCGGCGACCCTCGGTACCTGACTAACACTGAAGCTTTCTTT.

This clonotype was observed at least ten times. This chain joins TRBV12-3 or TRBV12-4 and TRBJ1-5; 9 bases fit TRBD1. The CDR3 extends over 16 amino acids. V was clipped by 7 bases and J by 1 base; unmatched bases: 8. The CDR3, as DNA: TGTGCCAGCACGGACAGGGGTAAAATAAGCAATCAGCCCCAGCATTTT. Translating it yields CASTDRGKISNQPQHF.

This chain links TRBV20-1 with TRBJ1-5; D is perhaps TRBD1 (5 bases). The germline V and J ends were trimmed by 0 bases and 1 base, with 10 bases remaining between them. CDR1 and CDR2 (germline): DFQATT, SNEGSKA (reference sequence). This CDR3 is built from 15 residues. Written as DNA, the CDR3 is TGCAGTGCTAGAGAGGACATTTGGAGCAATCAGCCCCAGCATTTT. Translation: CSAREDIWSNQPQHF.

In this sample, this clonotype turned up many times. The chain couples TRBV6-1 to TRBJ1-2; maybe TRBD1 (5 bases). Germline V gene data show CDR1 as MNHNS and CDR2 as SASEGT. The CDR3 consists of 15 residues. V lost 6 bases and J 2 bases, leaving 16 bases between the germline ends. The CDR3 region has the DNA TGTGCCAGCAGGCCTCCAGGGACGCCAAACTATGGCTACACCTTC. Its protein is CASRPPGTPNYGYTF.

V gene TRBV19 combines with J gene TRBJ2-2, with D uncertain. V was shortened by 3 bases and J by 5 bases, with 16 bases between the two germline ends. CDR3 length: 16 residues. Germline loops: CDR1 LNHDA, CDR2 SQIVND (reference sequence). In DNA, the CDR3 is TGTGCCAGTAGTATCCCCCAGCAGGAGATAACCGGGGAGCTGTTTTTT. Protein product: CASSIPQQEITGELFF.

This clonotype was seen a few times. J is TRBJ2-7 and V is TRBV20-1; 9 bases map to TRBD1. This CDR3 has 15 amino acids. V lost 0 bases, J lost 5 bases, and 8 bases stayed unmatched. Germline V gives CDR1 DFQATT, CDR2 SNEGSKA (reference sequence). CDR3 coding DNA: TGCAGTGCTAGAGATATAAGGACAGGGGCCCACGAGCAGTACTTC. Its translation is CSARDIRTGAHEQYF.

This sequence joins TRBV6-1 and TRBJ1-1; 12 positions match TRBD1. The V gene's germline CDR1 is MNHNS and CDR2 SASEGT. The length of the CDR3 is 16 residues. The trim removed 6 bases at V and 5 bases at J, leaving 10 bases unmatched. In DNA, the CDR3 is TGTGCCAGCAGCCTGGGACAGGGGGCGAGTTTAACTGAAGCTTTCTTT. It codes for CASSLGQGASLTEAFF.

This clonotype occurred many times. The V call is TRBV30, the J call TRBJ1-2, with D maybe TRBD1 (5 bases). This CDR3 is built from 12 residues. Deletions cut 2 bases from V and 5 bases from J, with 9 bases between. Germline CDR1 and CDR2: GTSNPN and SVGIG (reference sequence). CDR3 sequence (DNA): TGTGCCTGGAGTCAGGGCCCTTATGGCTACACCTTC. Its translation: CAWSQGPYGYTF.

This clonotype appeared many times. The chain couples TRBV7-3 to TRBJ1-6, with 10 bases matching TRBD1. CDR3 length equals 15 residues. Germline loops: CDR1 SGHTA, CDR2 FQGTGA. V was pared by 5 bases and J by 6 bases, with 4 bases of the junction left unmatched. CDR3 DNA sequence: TGTGCCAGCAGCCGGGGACAGGGGAGTAATTCACCCCTCCACTTT. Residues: CASSRGQGSNSPLHF.

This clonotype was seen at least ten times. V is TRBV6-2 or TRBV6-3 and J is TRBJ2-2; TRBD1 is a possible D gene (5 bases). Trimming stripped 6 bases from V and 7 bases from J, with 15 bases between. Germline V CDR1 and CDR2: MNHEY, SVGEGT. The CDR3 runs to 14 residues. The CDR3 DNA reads TGTGCCAGCAGCCTCCCCTCAGGGCTCGGGGAGCTGTTTTTT. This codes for CASSLPSGLGELFF.

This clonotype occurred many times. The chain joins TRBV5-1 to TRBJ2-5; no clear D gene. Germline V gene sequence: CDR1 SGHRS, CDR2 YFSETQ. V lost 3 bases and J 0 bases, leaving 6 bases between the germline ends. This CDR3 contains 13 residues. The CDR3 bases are TGCGCCAGCAGCTCCCAAGACCAAGAGACCCAGTACTTC. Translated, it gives CASSSQDQETQYF.

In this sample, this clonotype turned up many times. The CDR3 spells CASQNRGGLYEQYF. The DNA for the CDR3 is TGTGCCAGCCAGAATAGAGGGGGTCTGTACGAGCAGTACTTC. The chain recombines TRBV2 with TRBJ2-7, with a weak D call TRBD1 (6 bases). The germline CDR1 and CDR2 sequences are SNHLY and FYNNEI. This CDR3 contains 14 residues. With 8 bases removed from V and 4 bases from J, the gap between germline ends came to 18 bases.

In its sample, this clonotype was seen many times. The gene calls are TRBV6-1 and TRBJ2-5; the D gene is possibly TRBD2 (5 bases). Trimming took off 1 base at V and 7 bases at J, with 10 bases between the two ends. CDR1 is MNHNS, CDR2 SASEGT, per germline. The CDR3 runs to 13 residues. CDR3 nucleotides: TGTGCCAGCAGTGAAGGGCGGACTGGGACCCAGTACTTC. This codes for CASSEGRTGTQYF.

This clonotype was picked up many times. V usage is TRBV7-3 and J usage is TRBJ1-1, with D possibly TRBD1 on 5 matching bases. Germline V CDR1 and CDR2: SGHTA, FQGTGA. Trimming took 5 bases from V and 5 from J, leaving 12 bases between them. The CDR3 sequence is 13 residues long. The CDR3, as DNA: TGTGCCAGCAGCCGGTGGGGGGGTACTGAAGCTTTCTTT. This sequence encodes CASSRWGGTEAFF.